The sample holds a few counts of the clone carrying this T cell receptor beta chain. No antigen is known for it. With 1 base removed from V and 4 bases from J, the gap between germline ends came to 4 bases. The CDR3 covers 12 residues. Germline assignment: CDR1 SGDLS and CDR2 YYNGEE. These data are taken from a study of human T cells and chemical hapten exposure. Overall study context: TCR yields per sample varied mostly from small pooled library volume differences. The study's findings and limits: TCRs exceeding a frequency of 1 in 1000 stayed unchanged under DPC sensitization.

Unique molecular identifiers were attached to individual cDNA molecules within the library. TCRdb fed the RACE reads into MiXCR, producing one record per CDR3 protein. The sample shows some 81,000 distinct CDR3 sequences, 8.6% of them seen only once. Time point described: healthy volunteer bleed at 6 weeks. From whole blood left unfractionated, total RNA was extracted. This TCR was sampled from a female donor in good health. Some clones in this sample may be carry-over from other donors' samples. The chain couples TRBV9 to TRBJ2-3; no reliable D call. Sequenced sample: whole blood. The CDR3 nucleotides are TGTGCCAGCAGCGTACAGGCAGATACGCAGTATTTT. Protein sequence: CASSVQADTQYF.